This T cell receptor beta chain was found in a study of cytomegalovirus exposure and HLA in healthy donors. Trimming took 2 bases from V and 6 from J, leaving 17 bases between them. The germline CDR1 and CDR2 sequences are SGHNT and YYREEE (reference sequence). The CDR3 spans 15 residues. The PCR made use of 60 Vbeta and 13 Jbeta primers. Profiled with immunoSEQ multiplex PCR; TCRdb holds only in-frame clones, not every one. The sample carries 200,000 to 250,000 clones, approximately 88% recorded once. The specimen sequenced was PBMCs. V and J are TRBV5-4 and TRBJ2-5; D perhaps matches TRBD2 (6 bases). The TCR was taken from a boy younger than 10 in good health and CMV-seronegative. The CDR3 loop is CASSFGGFGEKTQYF. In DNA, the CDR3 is TGTGCCAGCAGCTTTGGAGGGTTCGGAGAGAAGACCCAGTACTTC.